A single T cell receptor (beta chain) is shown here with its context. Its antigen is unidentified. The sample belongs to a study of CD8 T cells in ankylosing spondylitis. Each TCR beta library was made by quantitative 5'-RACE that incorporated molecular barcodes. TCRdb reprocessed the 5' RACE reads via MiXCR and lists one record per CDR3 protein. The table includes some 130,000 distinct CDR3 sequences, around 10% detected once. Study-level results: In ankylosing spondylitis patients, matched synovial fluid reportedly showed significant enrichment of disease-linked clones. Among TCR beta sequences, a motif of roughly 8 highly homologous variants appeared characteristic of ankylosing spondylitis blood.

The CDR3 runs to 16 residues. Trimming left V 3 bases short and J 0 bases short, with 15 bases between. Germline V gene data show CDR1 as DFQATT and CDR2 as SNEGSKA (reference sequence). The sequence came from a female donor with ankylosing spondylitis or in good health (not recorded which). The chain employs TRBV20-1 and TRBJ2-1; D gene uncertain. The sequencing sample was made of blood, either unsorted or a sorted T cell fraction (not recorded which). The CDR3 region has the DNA TGCAGTGCTAGTCCCTCGATGATGCTCTCCTACAATGAGCAGTTCTTC. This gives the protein CSASPSMMLSYNEQFF.